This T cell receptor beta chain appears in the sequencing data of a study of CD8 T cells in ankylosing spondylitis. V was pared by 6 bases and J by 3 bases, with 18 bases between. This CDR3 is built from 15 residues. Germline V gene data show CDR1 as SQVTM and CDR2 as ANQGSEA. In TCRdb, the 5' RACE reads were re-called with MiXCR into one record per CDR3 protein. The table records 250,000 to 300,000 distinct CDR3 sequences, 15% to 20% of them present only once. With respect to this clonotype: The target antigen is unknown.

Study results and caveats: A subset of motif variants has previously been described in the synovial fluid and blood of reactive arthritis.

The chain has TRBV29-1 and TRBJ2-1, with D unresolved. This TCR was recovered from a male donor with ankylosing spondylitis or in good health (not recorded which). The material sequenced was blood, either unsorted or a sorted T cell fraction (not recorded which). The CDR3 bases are TGCAGCGTGGAGTTGGCTGATAGAGACTACAATGAGCAGTTCTTC. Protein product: CSVELADRDYNEQFF.